A single sample gave rise to the 24 T cell receptor beta chains below, sequenced in a study of T cells in Graves' hyperthyroidism and ophthalmopathy. Regions amplified from RNA transcripts were the TCR beta CDR3 regions. During a first-round RT-PCR of the TCR CDR3, the HTBI primer set was used. TCRdb redid the calling of the multiplex PCR reads with MiXCR, one entry per CDR3 protein. The sample holds approximately 590,000 distinct CDR3 sequences, more than 15% seen once. The sample comprised blood. The receptors here all came from a woman between 25 and 40 years old with Graves' hyperthyroidism.

The chain is built from TRBV6-5 and TRBJ2-2; D unresolved. Trimming pared 3 bases from V and 2 bases from J, leaving 10 bases between. The CDR3 length is 15 residues. Germline V gene data show CDR1 as MNHEY and CDR2 as SVGAGI. The chain's CDR3 is CASSYEDPNTGELFF. As DNA, the CDR3 is TGTGCCAGCAGTTATGAGGACCCCAACACCGGGGAGCTGTTTTTT.

This clonotype has ten or more counts. The chain is built from TRBV5-1 and TRBJ1-1; D gene ambiguous. The CDR3 covers 14 residues. V lost 4 bases and J lost 1, with 11 bases in between. CDR1 and CDR2 (germline): SGHRS, YFSETQ. The CDR3 protein is CASSPAGPNTEAFF. DNA of the CDR3: TGCGCCAGCAGCCCTGCTGGGCCGAACACTGAAGCTTTCTTT.

The V and J genes are TRBV29-1 and TRBJ1-3; D gene ambiguous. Germline CDR1 is SQVTM and CDR2 is ANQGSEA. V lost 6 bases, J lost 2 bases, and 11 bases lay in between. The CDR3 is 13 residues long. The CDR3 coding sequence is TGCAGCGTCCGAAAGCAAGCTGGAAACACCATATATTTT. It is translated as CSVRKQAGNTIYF. Combining the CDR3 with reference TRBV29-1 and TRBJ1-3 gives the whole variable domain SAVISQKPSRDICQRGTSLTIQCQVDSQVTMMFWYRQQPGQSLTLIATANQGSEATYESGFVIDKFPISRPNLTFSTLTVSNMSPEDSSIYLCSVRKQAGNTIYFGEGSWLTVV.

This clonotype was observed at least ten times. This chain links TRBV5-1 with TRBJ2-3, with D possibly being TRBD1 or TRBD2 (6 bases each). V was clipped by 4 bases and J by 2 bases, with 20 bases between them. Germline V CDR1 and CDR2: SGHRS, YFSETQ. This CDR3 region has 17 residues. CDR3 nucleotides: TGCGCCAGCAGCCCGGACCGGGGCGGGACATACACAGATACGCAGTATTTT. Residues: CASSPDRGGTYTDTQYF.

V and J are TRBV5-1 and TRBJ1-1, with D tentatively TRBD1 (5 bases). The CDR3 runs to 14 residues. Germline V CDR1 and CDR2: SGHRS, YFSETQ. V was clipped by 3 bases and J by 1 base, with 10 bases between them. The DNA of the CDR3 is TGCGCCAGCAGCTCGGGGGACGCGAACACTGAAGCTTTCTTT. This sequence encodes CASSSGDANTEAFF.

This clonotype was counted at least ten times. This chain connects TRBV7-9 to TRBJ2-1, with TRBD2 matching 15 bases. Germline V gene sequence: CDR1 SEHNR, CDR2 FQNEAQ (reference sequence). The CDR3 spans 17 residues. V was clipped by 7 bases and J by 10 bases; unmatched bases: 14. The CDR3 sequence is CASIVPGLAGGAPEQFF. CDR3 sequence (DNA): TGTGCCAGCATCGTCCCGGGACTAGCGGGAGGTGCTCCCGAGCAGTTCTTC.

There are many counts of this clonotype. This chain uses TRBV6-1 with TRBJ2-2; D gene uncertain. V was clipped by 5 bases and J by 5 bases, with 15 bases between them. The CDR3 has 15 amino acids. Per germline, CDR1 MNHNS and CDR2 SASEGT. The CDR3 DNA reads as TGTGCCAGCAGTACCCCCCCGTCCCGGACCGGGGAGCTGTTTTTT. Translating gives CASSTPPSRTGELFF.

The genes are TRBV18 and TRBJ2-5, with D perhaps assigned TRBD1 or TRBD2 (6 bases each). CDR3 length equals 14 residues. Trimming took off 3 bases at V and 5 bases at J, with 13 bases between the two ends. CDR1 is KGHSH, CDR2 LQKENI, per germline. The chain's CDR3 is CASSPTGAGETQYF. As DNA, the CDR3 is TGTGCCAGCTCACCTACGGGGGCTGGGGAGACCCAGTACTTC.

V gene TRBV6-2 or TRBV6-3 combines with J gene TRBJ2-1, with 11 bases that match TRBD2. V was pared by 5 bases and J by 4 bases, with 13 bases of the junction left unmatched. This CDR3 comprises 18 residues. Germline V CDR1 and CDR2: MNHEY, SVGEGT. The CDR3 region has the DNA TGTGCCAGCAGTCCTATTACCGGGACTAGCGGAACTTACAATGAGCAGTTCTTC. Protein: CASSPITGTSGTYNEQFF.

This clonotype was seen at least ten times. The V call is TRBV7-2, the J call TRBJ2-3; D gene ambiguous. Between the trimmed V and J ends, which lost 2 bases and 2 bases, there was a span of 5 bases. This CDR3 region has 13 residues. From germline, CDR1 is SGHTA and CDR2 FQGNSA. CDR3 in DNA: TGTGCCAGCAGCTTACCCCCCACAGATACGCAGTATTTT. Its protein is CASSLPPTDTQYF.

This chain links TRBV6-1 with TRBJ1-5; D gene ambiguous. Trimming left V 6 bases short and J 7 bases short, with 13 bases between. The CDR3 has 13 amino acids. The germline V gene has CDR1 MNHNS and CDR2 SASEGT. The CDR3 loop is CASRGQGKQPQHF. CDR3 bases: TGTGCCAGCAGAGGCCAAGGAAAACAGCCCCAGCATTTT.

This clonotype has at least ten counts. This chain links TRBV20-1 with TRBJ2-7; D remains ambiguous. Per germline, CDR1 DFQATT and CDR2 SNEGSKA (reference sequence). There are 14 residues in the CDR3. V was cut by 6 bases and J by 0 bases, with 15 bases left in between. In DNA form, the CDR3 reads TGCAGTGCAAGGAATCGGTCCAGCTCCTACGAGCAGTACTTC. Its translation is CSARNRSSSYEQYF.

This clonotype was detected many times. V is TRBV12-3 or TRBV12-4 and J is TRBJ1-4; 7 nucleotides agree with TRBD1. CDR3 length equals 14 residues. V was pared by 6 bases and J by 5 bases, with 6 bases of the junction left unmatched. The CDR3 DNA reads TGTGCCAGCAGCTCCGGGACAGTAAATGAAAAACTGTTTTTT. Encoded protein: CASSSGTVNEKLFF.

This clonotype was observed many times. The V call is TRBV30, the J call TRBJ1-2; D is unclear. Germline CDR1 GTSNPN, CDR2 SVGIG (reference sequence). The ends were cut back, 0 bases at V and 8 bases at J, with 19 bases in the middle. This CDR3 spans 15 amino acids. Written as DNA, the CDR3 is TGTGCCTGGAGTGTACTATTTGGTACTAACGGAGGCTACACCTTC. It yields the protein CAWSVLFGTNGGYTF. The whole variable domain, remainder taken from reference TRBV30 and TRBJ1-2, is SQTIHQWPATLVQPVGSPLSLECTVEGTSNPNLYWYRQAAGRGLQLLFYSVGIGQISSEVPQNLSASRPQDRQFILSSKKLLLSDSGFYLCAWSVLFGTNGGYTFGSGTRLTVV.

Notes on this clonotype: The junction shows a germline mismatch at one end, possibly a read error. V usage is TRBV27 and J usage is TRBJ2-3, with a possible D match to TRBD2 (7 bases). The CDR3 totals 16 residues. The germline gives CDR1 MNHEY, CDR2 SMNVEV (reference sequence). The CDR3 coding sequence is TGTGCCAGCAGTTTCGGGGGGCAGAACAGCACGGATACGCAGTATTTT. It yields the protein CASSFGGQNSTDTQYF.

Points on this clonotype: This may be a read error: a much more frequent sequence differs by one nucleotide. This chain joins TRBV10-3 and TRBJ2-7; 8 bases agree with TRBD2. Germline-derived CDR1 and CDR2 are ENHRY and SYGVKD. There are 13 residues in the CDR3. The V and J ends lost 2 bases and 6 bases, in that order; junction bases with no gene match: 3. The CDR3 protein is CAISEREGPEQYF. CDR3 nucleotides: TGTGCCATCAGTGAGCGGGAGGGCCCCGAGCAGTACTTC.

The chain employs TRBV4-1 and TRBJ2-7; 15 positions match TRBD2. CDR3 length: 16 residues. Germline V gives CDR1 MGHRA, CDR2 YSYEKL. Trimming removed 3 bases from V and 5 bases from J; junction bases left unmatched: 5. CDR3 nucleotides: TGCGCCAGCAGCCAGAGGACTAGCGGGAGGGTTGACGAGCAGTACTTC. Protein product: CASSQRTSGRVDEQYF.

This clonotype has only a few counts. The chain combines TRBV7-9 with TRBJ1-4; 9 bases align to TRBD1. This CDR3 contains 19 residues. From germline, CDR1 is SEHNR and CDR2 FQNEAQ (reference sequence). The ends lost 2 bases at V and 4 bases at J; junction bases unmatched: 14. The CDR3 sequence: CASSLRAGTGKRGNEKLFF. DNA for the CDR3: TGTGCCAGCAGCTTAAGGGCCGGGACAGGGAAGCGGGGTAATGAAAAACTGTTTTTT. Full variable domain (remainder filled in from reference TRBV7-9 and TRBJ1-4): DTGVSQNPRHKITKRGQNVTFRCDPISEHNRLYWYRQTLGQGPEFLTYFQNEAQLEKSRLLSDRFSAERPKGSFSTLEIQRTEQGDSAMYLCASSLRAGTGKRGNEKLFFGSGTQLSVL.

This clonotype was seen at least ten times. The CDR3 nucleotides are TGCGCCAGCAGCGCCATTAGCGGGAGGGGAAATGAGCAGTTCTTC. Its protein product is CASSAISGRGNEQFF. The chain has TRBV5-1 and TRBJ2-1, with 11 bases fitting TRBD2. Germline V gene data show CDR1 as SGHRS and CDR2 as YFSETQ. V shed 4 bases and J 7 bases; nucleotides not matched to a gene: 7. This CDR3 comprises 15 residues.

This clonotype was counted ten times or more. The rearrangement joins TRBV5-1 to TRBJ2-7; 8 positions match TRBD2. This CDR3 has 15 amino acids. The V gene's germline CDR1 is SGHRS and CDR2 YFSETQ. The V gene end was trimmed by 3 bases and the J gene end by 5 bases; junction bases not matched to a gene: 10. In DNA form, the CDR3 reads TGCGCCAGCAGCTCCACCTTGGCGGGAGGCGACGAGCAGTACTTC. Translated, it gives CASSSTLAGGDEQYF. Together with reference TRBV5-1 and TRBJ2-7, the CDR3 gives the full variable domain: KAGVTQTPRYLIKTRGQQVTLSCSPISGHRSVSWYQQTPGQGLQFLFEYFSETQRNKGNFPGRFSGRQFSNSRSEMNVSTLELGDSALYLCASSSTLAGGDEQYFGPGTRLTVT.

This clonotype was picked up many times. The chain carries TRBV18 and TRBJ2-1, with TRBD2 matching 9 bases. The ends lost 0 bases at V and 7 bases at J; junction bases unmatched: 7. The germline V gene has CDR1 KGHSH and CDR2 LQKENI. The CDR3 consists of 16 residues. The CDR3 coding sequence is TGTGCCAGCTCACCACCGGCGTCTAGCGGGGAGAATGAGCAGTTCTTC. Its translation is CASSPPASSGENEQFF. The full variable domain, completed using reference TRBV18 and TRBJ2-1, is NAGVMQNPRHLVRRRGQEARLRCSPMKGHSHVYWYRQLPEEGLKFMVYLQKENIIDESGMPKERFSAEFPKEGPSILRIQQVVRGDSAAYFCASSPPASSGENEQFFGPGTRLTVL.

Many counts were recorded for this clonotype. The genes are TRBV27 and TRBJ2-3, with 15 bases fitting TRBD2. Trimming took 5 bases from V and 0 from J; bases not matched to a gene: 3. The CDR3 runs to 17 residues. Germline CDR1 is MNHEY and CDR2 is SMNVEV (reference sequence). CDR3 sequence: CASSPGTSGRSTDTQYF. DNA for the CDR3: TGTGCCAGCAGTCCCGGGACTAGCGGGAGGAGCACAGATACGCAGTATTTT.

This clonotype came up many times. CDR3 DNA: TGTGCCAGCAGTCATCGGACTGAAGCTTTCTTT. Its protein is CASSHRTEAFF. This chain links TRBV11-2 with TRBJ1-1; unclear D gene. CDR3 length equals 11 residues. Between the trimmed V and J ends, which lost 6 bases and 5 bases, there was a span of 7 bases. From germline, CDR1 is SGHAT and CDR2 FQNNGV. The variable domain in full, with the rest retrieved from reference TRBV11-2 and TRBJ1-1, is EAGVAQSPRYKIIEKRQSVAFWCNPISGHATLYWYQQILGQGPKLLIQFQNNGVVDDSQLPKDRFSAERLKGVDSTLKIQPAKLEDSAVYLCASSHRTEAFFGQGTRLTVV.

This clonotype has only a few counts. The chain has TRBV10-3 and TRBJ1-3; D call uncertain. CDR1 ENHRY and CDR2 SYGVKD come from the germline V gene. Trimming took off 6 bases at V and 0 bases at J, with 12 bases between the two ends. The CDR3 extends over 15 amino acids. The DNA for the CDR3 is TGTGCCATCAGGGGATCGGCCTCCTCTGGAAACACCATATATTTT. It is translated as CAIRGSASSGNTIYF.